These 7 T cell receptor beta chains were all obtained from the same sample, sequenced in a study of blood T cell repertoires in COVID-19. TCRdb's table, derived via immunoSEQ multiplex PCR, lists solely in-frame clones and lacks some. The sample includes about 190,000 clones, 65% to 85% of them seen just once. Material: peripheral blood. These receptors were collected from a man over 45 with active or convalescent COVID-19.

This clone occurred once. The chain joins TRBV5-4 to TRBJ2-7, with 13 bases fitting TRBD2. CDR1 and CDR2 from the germline V gene are SGHNT and YYREEE (reference sequence). Losses at the gene ends were 2 bases for V and 2 bases for J; bases not matched to a gene: 1. This CDR3 region has 15 residues. The CDR3: CASSFGTSGAYEQYF. CDR3 nucleotide sequence: TGTGCCAGCAGCTTCGGGACTAGCGGGGCCTACGAGCAGTACTTC.

The chain carries TRBV9 and TRBJ1-1; 10 nucleotides align to TRBD1. Germline V gene lookup returns CDR1 SGDLS and CDR2 YYNGEE. CDR3 length: 15 amino acids. The J segment lost 4 bases and the V segment lost 2 bases, leaving 5 bases of the junction unmatched. CDR3 sequence: CASSVTGGRGTEAFF. CDR3 DNA: TGTGCCAGCAGCGTGACAGGGGGCAGGGGCACTGAAGCTTTCTTT.

J is TRBJ2-7 and V is TRBV6-5; 8 bases agree with TRBD1. Germline CDR1 reads MNHEY; CDR2 reads SVGAGI. V lost 6 bases to trimming and J lost 0 bases; unmatched junction nucleotides: 7. This CDR3 has 15 amino acids. The CDR3 DNA follows: TGTGCCAGCAGCAGACAGGGGCGTAGCTCCTACGAGCAGTACTTC. Amino acids: CASSRQGRSSYEQYF.

V usage is TRBV6-5 and J usage is TRBJ2-5; 7 nucleotides match TRBD1. The CDR3 totals 15 residues. Germline V gene sequence: CDR1 MNHEY, CDR2 SVGAGI. V lost 5 bases to trimming and J lost 1 base; unmatched junction nucleotides: 7. Here the CDR3 DNA reads TGTGCCAGCAGTACTATCGGGACAGTCCAAGAGACCCAGTACTTC. Protein product: CASSTIGTVQETQYF.

The CDR3 region has the DNA TGTGCCAGCAGCCCCCGGACTAGCGGGGGGGACACCGGGGAGCTGTTTTTT. This codes for CASSPRTSGGDTGELFF. V gene TRBV7-2 combines with J gene TRBJ2-2; 15 bases agree with TRBD2. The CDR3 covers 17 residues. Germline CDR1 and CDR2: SGHTA and FQGNSA. The V and J ends lost 5 bases and 3 bases, in that order; junction bases with no gene match: 4.

The genes are TRBV28 and TRBJ1-2, with TRBD1 as a possible D gene (5 bases). Trimming shortened V by 7 bases and J by 8 bases, and 29 bases separated the two germline ends. CDR1 and CDR2 (germline): MDHEN, SYDVKM. The CDR3 runs 17 residues. For the CDR3, the DNA is TGTGCCAGCAAATCCCGCTGGGGGGTTTCCTCCGGGGGAGGCTACACCTTC. It encodes CASKSRWGVSSGGGYTF.

This chain joins TRBV11-3 and TRBJ1-4; 7 nucleotides match TRBD1. V was clipped by 4 bases and J by 10 bases; unmatched bases: 9. The length of the CDR3 is 14 residues. Germline V CDR1 and CDR2: SGHNT, YENEEA. Here the CDR3 reads CASSSTTAGGKLFF. The CDR3 nucleotides are TGTGCCAGCAGCTCAACCACCGCAGGGGGAAAACTGTTTTTT.